This TCR beta chain comes out of a study of blood T cell repertoires in COVID-19. In this sample, this clone turned up once. Original processing methods: Amplifying reference gene primers gave estimates of nucleated cell counts. Only in-frame clones appear in the TCRdb table, and some are missing; sequencing was by immunoSEQ multiplex PCR. That table furnishes V, J and clone size, whereas the DNA furnished D and trimming. This table holds 120,000 or so clones, 70% to 75% found once. The receptor was isolated from a man in his sixties with acute or convalescent COVID-19. Sequencing used peripheral blood.

The CDR3 is CASRGGARTDTQYF. The CDR3 DNA sequence: TGTGCCAGCAGGGGCGGGGCCCGGACAGATACGCAGTATTTT. The V and J genes are TRBV2 and TRBJ2-3, with a possible D match to TRBD2 (6 bases). Germline V CDR1 and CDR2: SNHLY, FYNNEI. V dropped 6 bases and J dropped 3 bases, with 13 bases sitting between them. The CDR3 is 14 residues long. Supplemented by reference TRBV2 and TRBJ2-3, the full variable domain reads EPEVTQTPSHQVTQMGQEVILRCVPISNHLYFYWYRQILGQKVEFLVSFYNNEISEKSEIFDDQFSVERPDGSNFTLKIRSTKLEDSAMYFCASRGGARTDTQYFGPGTRLTVL.